This TCR beta chain is drawn from a study of T cell repertoires in ileal Crohn's disease. Time point defined: neoterminal ileum biopsy at postoperative endoscopy, about 6 months after surgery. This CDR3 has 12 residues. V was pared by 4 bases and J by 6 bases, with 2 bases of the junction left unmatched. Looked up from germline, CDR1 is KGHSH and CDR2 is LQKENI. TCRdb keeps only in-frame clones here, not all; method: immunoSEQ multiplex PCR. The data contain about 62,000 clones, less than 90% of them singletons. Specimen: ileal tissue. The chain recombines TRBV18 with TRBJ1-1; 7 nucleotides align to TRBD1. This sequence originates from an adult with Crohn's disease. This CDR3 reads CASSQGGSEAFF. The CDR3 DNA reads as TGTGCCAGCTCACAAGGGGGCTCTGAAGCTTTCTTT.